This T cell receptor (beta chain) came from a study of cytomegalovirus exposure and HLA in healthy donors. Per the germline V gene, CDR1 is SGHRS and CDR2 is YFSETQ. The CDR3 covers 17 residues. J was trimmed by 2 bases and V by 4 bases; bases with no gene match: 14. Study findings and constraints: As a later analysis revealed, the rate of TCR association differed by HLA locus, with DRB1 most and HLA-C fewest.

A remark on this clone: Its antigen is still unknown.

13 Jbeta primers and 60 Vbeta primers were used for the PCR. Some clones are missing from TCRdb's copy, which holds only in-frame ones; the method was immunoSEQ multiplex PCR. The data hold around 130,000 clones, with 80% to 85% observed a single time. This clonotype was obtained from a female donor in good health and CMV-seronegative. V is TRBV5-1 and J is TRBJ1-2, with 7 bases aligning to TRBD1. The specimen was PBMCs. The DNA for the CDR3 is TGCGCCAGCAGCCAACAGGGGTCCTCTACTACGAACTATGGCTACACCTTC. Protein: CASSQQGSSTTNYGYTF. Filled out from reference TRBV5-1 and TRBJ1-2, the complete variable domain reads KAGVTQTPRYLIKTRGQQVTLSCSPISGHRSVSWYQQTPGQGLQFLFEYFSETQRNKGNFPGRFSGRQFSNSRSEMNVSTLELGDSALYLCASSQQGSSTTNYGYTFGSGTRLTVV.